This T cell receptor (beta chain) was sequenced in a study of low-dose radiotherapy and immunotherapy resistance in tumors (dated by TCRdb to the early 2020s). For the wider study: Cohort 1 received 0.5 Gy per fraction every 2 weeks, with a prescribed total PTV dose of 6.5 Gy. For Cohort 2, the dose was 1 Gy per fraction given every two weeks, adding up to 13 Gy in total across 26 weeks. Trial participants were not randomized into treatment groups. The translational analysis covered eight patients: three from the first dose cohort and the first five from the second dose cohort. Nivolumab was administered intravenously as a 240 mg flat dose every two weeks, and ipilimumab was administered intravenously at 1 mg/kg every six weeks. Intravenous cyclophosphamide at 200 mg/m2 was administered every two weeks, one day ahead of each radiation and immunotherapy administration. Starting on cycle 1 day 1, patients took 300 mg of aspirin by mouth once daily for four cycles.

Sequencing relied on an Illumina HiSeq 2500. First-strand cDNA was synthesized with Superscript III and a set of TRAV- and TRBV-specific primers, covering both TCRalpha and TCRbeta chains. TCRs were amplified with Phusion for 20 to 25 PCR cycles, with a constant-region primer paired with the adapter attached to the V primers. Amplification of the isolated mRNA was done with the MessageAmp II aRNA Amplification Kit, which involved an approximately 15-hour in vitro transcription at 37 degrees C. mRNA for TCR sequencing was isolated with the Dynabeads mRNA DIRECT Purification Kit. A second 25-cycle Phusion PCR added indexed Illumina adapters, and products were purified with AMPure XP beads. The authors' analysis ran thus. Custom Perl scripts were used to pool TCR sequences that encoded the same protein, to remove out-of-frame sequences, and to calculate the abundance of each clonotype. Any TCR sequence supported by only a single read was excluded from analysis. Among the metrics used to describe the repertoires were Shannon entropy, Gini index, clonality, richness, and the frequency of TCRs shared between repertoires. TCRdb redid the processing of the public reads, applying fastp at Q25 and MiXCR, and retained in-frame beta chains. Each entry merges the rows of one CDR3 protein and shows their most common DNA and genes. These V and J calls rely on TCRdb rather than the paper's analysis. Counted in this sample were fewer than 110,000 distinct CDR3 sequences; less than 25% of them appeared once. Over 4% of the sample is taken by the ten largest.

The sample's time point label, in plain terms: after trial treatment. The sample's treatment or condition label is to be understood as: LDRT plus nivolumab, ipilimumab, low-dose cyclophosphamide and aspirin (RACIN trial). The donors came from RACIN, which was a single-arm phase I dose-escalation trial that paired nivolumab and ipilimumab with aspirin, low-dose cyclophosphamide and low-dose radiotherapy. Patients with advanced, TIL-negative solid tumors were considered eligible. There are a few counts of this clonotype. Its antigen is currently not known. Per-nucleotide qualities are absent, and no much larger clonotype sits a single base away. Measured from the cysteine to the phenylalanine, the CDR3 is 16 residues long. Kept here is only the CDR3 DNA, which spans 48 bases and is read in frame from base 1. CDR1 is given as LGHNA and CDR2 as YNFKEQ, both from the germline V gene. Relative to germline, V is 0 bases shorter and J is 5 bases shorter, with 16 bases between their ends.

The V and J segments used are TRBV4-2 and TRBJ1-2, with the D gene not confidently named. This clonotype was sampled from a male donor with prostate cancer. The sequencing used PBMCs, collected after low-dose radiotherapy plus immunotherapy. The nucleotide sequence is TGTGCCAGCAGCCAAGATCACGGCAGCGACGGGTATGGCTACACCTTC. It codes for CASSQDHGSDGYGYTF.